The source of this TCR beta chain is a study of T cell responses to AZD1222 COVID-19 vaccine. Whole-study results and caveats: Every sample of the repertoires postdated the peak T cell response.

V lost 5 bases and J lost 7; bases outside the gene matches: 12. The CDR3 extends over 15 amino acids. Per the germline V gene, CDR1 is MNHEY and CDR2 is SVGAGI. With respect to this clone: Its cognate antigen is unknown.

The table came from immunoSEQ multiplex PCR; TCRdb's copy has only in-frame clones and leaves some out. Here the sample spans about 150,000 clones, roughly 90% being singletons. V and J are TRBV6-5 and TRBJ1-2; 8 bases are a match to TRBD1. Here the sequenced sample was peripheral blood, taken on day 0 of AZD1222 vaccination. The sequence came from an adult in good health. The CDR3 loop is CASSTAVQGVTGYTF. CDR3 DNA: TGTGCCAGCAGTACTGCCGTACAGGGGGTTACTGGCTACACCTTC.